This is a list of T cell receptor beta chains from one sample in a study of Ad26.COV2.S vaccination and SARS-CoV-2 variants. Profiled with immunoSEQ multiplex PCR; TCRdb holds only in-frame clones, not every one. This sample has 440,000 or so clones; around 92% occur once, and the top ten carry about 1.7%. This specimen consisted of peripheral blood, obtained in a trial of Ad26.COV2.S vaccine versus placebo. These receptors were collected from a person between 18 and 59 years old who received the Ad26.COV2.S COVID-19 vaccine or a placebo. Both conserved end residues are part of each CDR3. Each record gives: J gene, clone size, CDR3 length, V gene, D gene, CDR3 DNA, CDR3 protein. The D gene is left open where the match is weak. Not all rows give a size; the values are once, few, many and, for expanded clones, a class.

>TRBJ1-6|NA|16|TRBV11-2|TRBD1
TGTGCCAGCAGTCTGACAGGGCGCTCCTATAATTCACCCCTCCACTTT
CASSLTGRSYNSPLHF
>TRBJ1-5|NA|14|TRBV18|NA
TGTGCCAGCTCACCACCGTTCGGGAATCAGCCCCAGCATTTT
CASSPPFGNQPQHF
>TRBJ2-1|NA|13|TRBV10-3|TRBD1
TGTGCCATCACCAGGGACAGCTTGAATGAGCAGTTCTTC
CAITRDSLNEQFF
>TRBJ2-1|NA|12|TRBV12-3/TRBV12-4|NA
TGTGCCAGCAAGCAGGGAGGCAATGAGCAGTTCTTC
CASKQGGNEQFF
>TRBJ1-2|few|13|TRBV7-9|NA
TGTGCCAGCAGCTCCCGAGGATCAGATGGCTACACCTTC
CASSSRGSDGYTF
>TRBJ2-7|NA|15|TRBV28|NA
TGTGGTAGCCAGGGGGGGACAGCCGACTCCTACGAGCAGTACTTC
CGSQGGTADSYEQYF
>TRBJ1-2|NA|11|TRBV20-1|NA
TGCAGTGCCGGGGGGTTATATGGCTACACCTTC
CSAGGLYGYTF
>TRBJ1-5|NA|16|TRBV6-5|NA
TGTGCCAGCAGTTACTCGAGACCGCCTAGCAATCAGCCCCAGCATTTT
CASSYSRPPSNQPQHF
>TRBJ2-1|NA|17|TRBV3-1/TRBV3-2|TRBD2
TGTGCCAGCAGCCTTGGGCTAGCGGGGGGGTCCTACAATGAGCAGTTCTTC
CASSLGLAGGSYNEQFF
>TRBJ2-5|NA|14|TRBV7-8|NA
TGTGCCAGCAGCCCAAGATGGCGCCGGGAGACCCAGTACTTC
CASSPRWRRETQYF
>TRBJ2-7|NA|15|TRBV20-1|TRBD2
TGCAGTGCTAGTGGAGGAGCGGGGGGGTCCTACGAGCAGTACTTC
CSASGGAGGSYEQYF
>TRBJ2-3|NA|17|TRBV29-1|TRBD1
TGCAGCGTTACGACAGGGATGTCCTATAGTTACACAGATACGCAGTATTTT
CSVTTGMSYSYTDTQYF
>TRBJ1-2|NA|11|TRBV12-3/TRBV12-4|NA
TGTGCCAGCAGGGGAAACTATGGCTACACCTTC
CASRGNYGYTF
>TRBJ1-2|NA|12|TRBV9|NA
TGTGCCAGCGGTCGGACAGTTCATGGCTACACCTTC
CASGRTVHGYTF
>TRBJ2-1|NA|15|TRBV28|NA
TGTGCCAGCAGTTTATACGAAGGCTCCTACAATGAGCAGTTCTTC
CASSLYEGSYNEQFF
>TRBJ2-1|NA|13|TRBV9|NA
TGTGCCAGCAGCGTAGATCAGGGCAGGGGGCAGTTCTTC
CASSVDQGRGQFF
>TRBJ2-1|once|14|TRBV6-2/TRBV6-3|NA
TGTGCCAGCAGTCGGCAGGGGCCTCCCCATGAGCAGTTCTTC
CASSRQGPPHEQFF
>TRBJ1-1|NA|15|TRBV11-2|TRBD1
TGTGCCAGCAGCCGGGACAAAAGGGGGCTGACTGAAGCTTTCTTT
CASSRDKRGLTEAFF
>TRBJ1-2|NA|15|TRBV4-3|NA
TGCGCCAGCAGCCAAGATCGGGCAGGAGCGTATGGCTACACCTTC
CASSQDRAGAYGYTF
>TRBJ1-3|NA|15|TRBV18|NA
TGTGCCAGCTCACTAAGACAGCTGGCGGGAAACACCATATATTTT
CASSLRQLAGNTIYF
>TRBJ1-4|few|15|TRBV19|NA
TGTGCCAGTAACAGCTGGACCAAAGGGGATGAAAAACTGTTTTTT
CASNSWTKGDEKLFF
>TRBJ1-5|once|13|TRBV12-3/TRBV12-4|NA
TGTGCCAGCAGTTATACAGCGAATCAGCCCCAGCATTTT
CASSYTANQPQHF
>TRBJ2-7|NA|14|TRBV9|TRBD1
TGTGCCAGCAGCGCCGGGACAGGGTGGCACGAGCAGTACTTC
CASSAGTGWHEQYF
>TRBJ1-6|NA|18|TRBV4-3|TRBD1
TGCGCCAGCAGCCAAGACGCCTCCCGGGGAGGGGGCGGGTCACCCCTCCACTTT
CASSQDASRGGGGSPLHF
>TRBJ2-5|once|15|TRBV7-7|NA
TGTGCCAGCAGCTTAGGCCCGCGTTTACAAGAGACCCAGTACTTC
CASSLGPRLQETQYF
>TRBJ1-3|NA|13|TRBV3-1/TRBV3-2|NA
TGTGCCAGCAGCCAAGGTTCTGGAAACACCATATATTTT
CASSQGSGNTIYF
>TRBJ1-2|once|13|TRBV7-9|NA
TGTGCCAGCAGCTTCGGGATTAACTATGGCTACACCTTC
CASSFGINYGYTF